This TCR beta chain came from a study of blood T cell repertoires in COVID-19. Study processing details: It was from reference gene primer amplification that nucleated cell counts were estimated. The method was immunoSEQ multiplex PCR; TCRdb's version includes in-frame clones alone and lacks a portion of them. The DNA was the basis for D and trimming; V, J and clone size are from that table. This sample has around 200,000 clones, with around 82% found just once. This CDR3 spans 13 amino acids. Germline CDR1 SGDLS, CDR2 YYNGEE. Trimming took off 2 bases at V and 4 bases at J, with 7 bases between the two ends. Study members were between roughly 18 and 89 years old and lived in 20 to 30 US regions.

This chain connects TRBV9 to TRBJ1-5; D uncertain. The receptor's source is a woman between 40 and 55 years old with acute COVID-19. The sample comprised PBMCs or T cells enriched from blood (not recorded which). The CDR3 nucleotides are TGTGCCAGCAGCGTCAGCGCAAATCAGCCCCAGCATTTT. Protein product: CASSVSANQPQHF.